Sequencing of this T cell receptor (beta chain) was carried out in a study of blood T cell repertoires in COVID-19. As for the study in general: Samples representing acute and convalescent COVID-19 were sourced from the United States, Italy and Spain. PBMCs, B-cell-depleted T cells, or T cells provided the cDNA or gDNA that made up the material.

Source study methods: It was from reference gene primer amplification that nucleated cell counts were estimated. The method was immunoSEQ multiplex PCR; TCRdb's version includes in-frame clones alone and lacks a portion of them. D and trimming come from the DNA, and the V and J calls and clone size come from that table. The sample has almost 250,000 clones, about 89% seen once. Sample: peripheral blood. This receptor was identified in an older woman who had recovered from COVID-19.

CDR3 bases: TGTGCCAGCAGCAAAGGGACTAGCGGGGCCCCCGGGGAGCTGTTTTTT. Translation: CASSKGTSGAPGELFF. This rearrangement joins TRBV28 to TRBJ2-2, with 13 positions matching TRBD2. The CDR3 is 16 residues long. Germline CDR1 reads MDHEN; CDR2 reads SYDVKM. The ends lost 6 bases at V and 6 bases at J; junction bases unmatched: 7.